Sequencing of this TCR beta chain was carried out in a study of preoperative IRX-2 immunotherapy in early breast cancer. The treatment is: preoperative locoregional IRX-2 cytokine immunotherapy. CDR3 size: 14 residues. CDR1 and CDR2 (germline): SGHDT, YYEEEE. Trimming stripped 1 base from V and 4 bases from J, with 11 bases between. The repertoire was sequenced with immunoSEQ multiplex PCR; TCRdb's copy has only in-frame clones and lacks some. The sample contains roughly 14,000 clones, roughly 88% of which appear only once. This rearrangement joins TRBV5-6 to TRBJ1-1; D may be TRBD1 (6 bases). This receptor was identified in a human donor with breast cancer. The specimen was obtained from a patient treated with IRX-2 immunotherapy. The CDR3, as DNA: TGTGCCAGCAGCTTGTTAGACAGGACCACTGAAGCTTTCTTT. Translated: CASSLLDRTTEAFF. Supplemented by reference TRBV5-6 and TRBJ1-1, the full variable domain reads DAGVTQSPTHLIKTRGQQVTLRCSPKSGHDTVSWYQQALGQGPQFIFQYYEEEERQRGNFPDRFSGHQFPNYSSELNVNALLLGDSALYLCASSLLDRTTEAFFGQGTRLTVV.